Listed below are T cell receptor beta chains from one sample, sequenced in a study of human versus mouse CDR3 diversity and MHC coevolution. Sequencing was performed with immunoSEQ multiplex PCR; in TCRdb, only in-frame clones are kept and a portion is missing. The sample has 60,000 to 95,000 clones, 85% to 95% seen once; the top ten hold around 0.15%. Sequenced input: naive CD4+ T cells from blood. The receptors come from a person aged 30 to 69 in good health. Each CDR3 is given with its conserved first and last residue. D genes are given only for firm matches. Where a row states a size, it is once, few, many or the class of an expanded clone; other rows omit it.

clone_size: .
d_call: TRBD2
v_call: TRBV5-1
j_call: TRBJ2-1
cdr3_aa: CASSLGTSGRLNEQFF
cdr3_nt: TGCGCCAGCAGCTTGGGGACTAGCGGACGTCTCAATGAGCAGTTCTTC

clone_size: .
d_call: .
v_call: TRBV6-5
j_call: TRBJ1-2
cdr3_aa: CASSYDQGSNYGYTF
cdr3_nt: TGTGCCAGCAGTTACGATCAGGGCTCCAACTATGGCTACACCTTC

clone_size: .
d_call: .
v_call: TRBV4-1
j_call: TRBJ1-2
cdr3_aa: CASSQESGRNGYTF
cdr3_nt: TGCGCCAGCAGCCAAGAGTCAGGGAGGAATGGCTACACCTTC

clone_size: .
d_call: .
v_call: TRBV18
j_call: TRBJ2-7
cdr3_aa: CASSRTELSYEQYF
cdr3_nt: TGTGCCAGCTCGAGGACAGAACTTTCCTACGAGCAGTACTTC

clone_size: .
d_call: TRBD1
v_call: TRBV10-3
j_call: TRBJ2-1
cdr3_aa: CAISESGQGWNEQFF
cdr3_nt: TGTGCCATCAGTGAATCGGGACAGGGTTGGAATGAGCAGTTCTTC

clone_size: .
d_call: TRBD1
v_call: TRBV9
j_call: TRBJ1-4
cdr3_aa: CASSVEGTAAGVEKLFF
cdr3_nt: TGTGCCAGCAGCGTAGAGGGGACAGCCGCCGGAGTTGAAAAACTGTTTTTT

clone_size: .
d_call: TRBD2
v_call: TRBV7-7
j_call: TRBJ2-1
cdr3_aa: CASSSGLAGGNEQFF
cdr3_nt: TGTGCCAGCAGCTCGGGACTAGCGGGCGGCAATGAGCAGTTCTTC

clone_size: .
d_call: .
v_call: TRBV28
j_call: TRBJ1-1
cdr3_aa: CASRQVGGEAFF
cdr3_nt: TGTGCCAGCAGACAGGTAGGCGGTGAAGCTTTCTTT

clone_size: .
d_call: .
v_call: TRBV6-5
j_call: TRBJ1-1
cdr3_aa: CASLGRMNTEAFF
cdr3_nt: TGTGCCAGTTTGGGGCGGATGAACACTGAAGCTTTCTTT

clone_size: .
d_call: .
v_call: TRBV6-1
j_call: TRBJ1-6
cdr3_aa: CASSEHRAGWALHF
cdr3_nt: TGTGCCAGCAGTGAGCACAGGGCGGGTTGGGCCCTCCACTTT

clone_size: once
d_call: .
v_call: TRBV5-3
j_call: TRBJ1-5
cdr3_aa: CARSHNQPQHF
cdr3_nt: TGTGCCAGAAGCCATAATCAGCCCCAGCATTTT

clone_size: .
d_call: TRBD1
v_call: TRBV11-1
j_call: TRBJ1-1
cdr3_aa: CASSLGQGYYTEAFF
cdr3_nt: TGTGCCAGCAGCTTAGGACAGGGGTACTACACTGAAGCTTTCTTT

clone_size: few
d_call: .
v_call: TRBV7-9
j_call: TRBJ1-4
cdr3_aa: CASSRREGILFF
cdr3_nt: TGTGCCAGCAGCCGCCGGGAGGGGATACTGTTTTTT

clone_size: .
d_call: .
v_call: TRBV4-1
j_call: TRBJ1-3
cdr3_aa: CASSQGPLGQGGNTIYF
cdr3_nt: TGCGCCAGCAGCCAAGGGCCCCTTGGGCAGGGAGGAAACACCATATATTTT

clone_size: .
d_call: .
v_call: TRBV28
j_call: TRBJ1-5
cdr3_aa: CAGTTGSNQPQHF
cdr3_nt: TGTGCCGGGACAACGGGTAGCAATCAGCCCCAGCATTTT

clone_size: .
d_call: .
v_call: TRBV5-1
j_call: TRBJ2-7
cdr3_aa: CASSLASESYEQYF
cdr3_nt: TGCGCCAGCAGCTTGGCTAGTGAGAGCTACGAGCAGTACTTC

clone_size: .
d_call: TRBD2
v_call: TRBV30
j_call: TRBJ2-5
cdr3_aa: CAWSAPGLAGLETQYF
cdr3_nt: TGTGCCTGGAGTGCCCCGGGACTAGCCGGGCTAGAGACCCAGTACTTC

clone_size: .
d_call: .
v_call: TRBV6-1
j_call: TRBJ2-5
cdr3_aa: CASRLAQETQYF
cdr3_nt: TGTGCCAGCAGACTAGCCCAAGAGACCCAGTACTTC

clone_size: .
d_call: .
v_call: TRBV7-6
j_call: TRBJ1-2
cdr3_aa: CASSLQGLGGYTF
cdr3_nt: TGTGCCAGCAGCTTACAGGGGTTGGGTGGCTACACCTTC

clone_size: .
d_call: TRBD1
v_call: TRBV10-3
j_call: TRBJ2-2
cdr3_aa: CASTGTANTGELFF
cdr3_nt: TGTGCCAGCACCGGGACAGCGAACACCGGGGAGCTGTTTTTT

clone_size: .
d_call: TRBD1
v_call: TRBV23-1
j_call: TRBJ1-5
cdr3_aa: CASSQWDRGMNQPQHF
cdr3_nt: TGCGCCAGCAGTCAATGGGACAGGGGGATGAATCAGCCCCAGCATTTT

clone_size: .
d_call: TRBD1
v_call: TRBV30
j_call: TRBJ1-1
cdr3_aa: CAWSTGQYTEAFF
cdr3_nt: TGTGCCTGGAGTACGGGACAGTACACTGAAGCTTTCTTT

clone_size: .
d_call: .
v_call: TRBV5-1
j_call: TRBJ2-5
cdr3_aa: CASSKDSSLGQETQYF
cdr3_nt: TGCGCCAGCAGCAAGGACAGTTCACTGGGGCAAGAGACCCAGTACTTC

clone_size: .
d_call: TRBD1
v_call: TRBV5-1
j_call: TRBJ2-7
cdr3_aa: CASSLGDRGHEQYF
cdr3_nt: TGCGCCAGCAGCTTGGGGGACAGGGGGCACGAGCAGTACTTC

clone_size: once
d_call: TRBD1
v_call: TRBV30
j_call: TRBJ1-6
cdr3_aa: CAWSQQGSDSPLHF
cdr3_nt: TGTGCCTGGAGTCAACAGGGGAGCGATTCACCCCTCCACTTT

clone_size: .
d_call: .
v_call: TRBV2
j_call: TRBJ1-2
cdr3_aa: CASSQGLRGYTF
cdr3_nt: TGTGCCAGCAGCCAGGGACTGAGGGGCTACACCTTC

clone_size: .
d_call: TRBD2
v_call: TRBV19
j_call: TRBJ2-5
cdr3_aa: CASSILAGGETQYF
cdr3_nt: TGTGCCAGTAGTATCCTAGCGGGGGGAGAGACCCAGTACTTC

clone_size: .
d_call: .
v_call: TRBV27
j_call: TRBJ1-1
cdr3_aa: CASSLKGETGVTEAFF
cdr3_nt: TGTGCCAGCAGTTTAAAAGGGGAAACGGGTGTCACTGAAGCTTTCTTT

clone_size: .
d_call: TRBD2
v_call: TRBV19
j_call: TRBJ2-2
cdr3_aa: CASRESGRWDTGELFF
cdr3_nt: TGTGCCAGTAGGGAGAGCGGGAGGTGGGACACCGGGGAGCTGTTTTTT

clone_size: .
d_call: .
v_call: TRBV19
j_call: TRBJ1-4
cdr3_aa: CASSRTGQTNEKLFF
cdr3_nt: TGTGCCAGTAGTAGAACAGGGCAAACTAATGAAAAACTGTTTTTT

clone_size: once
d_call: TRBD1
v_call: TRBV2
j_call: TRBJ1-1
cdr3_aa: CASSSRDRANTEAFF
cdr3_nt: TGTGCCAGCAGCAGCCGGGACAGGGCGAACACTGAAGCTTTCTTT

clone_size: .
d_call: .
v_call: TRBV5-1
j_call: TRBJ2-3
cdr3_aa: CASSSTGSPDTQYF
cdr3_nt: TGCGCCAGCAGCTCCACCGGTTCCCCAGATACGCAGTATTTT

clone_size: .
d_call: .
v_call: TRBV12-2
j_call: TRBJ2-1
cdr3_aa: CASRLVLAGGLFVGNEQFF
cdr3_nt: TGTGCAAGTCGCTTAGTACTAGCGGGGGGGCTATTCGTCGGCAATGAGCAGTTCTTC

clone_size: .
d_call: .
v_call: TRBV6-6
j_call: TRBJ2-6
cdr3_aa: CASTLRFSGANVLTF
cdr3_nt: TGTGCCAGCACCTTGCGGTTTTCTGGGGCCAACGTCCTGACTTTC

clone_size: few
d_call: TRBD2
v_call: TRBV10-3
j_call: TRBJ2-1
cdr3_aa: CAIKGSGILPNEQFF
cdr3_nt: TGTGCCATCAAAGGGAGCGGGATCCTCCCAAATGAGCAGTTCTTC

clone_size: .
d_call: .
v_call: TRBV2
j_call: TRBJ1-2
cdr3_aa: CASSQPTGSGYGYTF
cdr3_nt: TGTGCCAGCAGCCAACCGACAGGTTCTGGGTATGGCTACACCTTC

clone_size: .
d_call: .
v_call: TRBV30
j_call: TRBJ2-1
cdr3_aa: CAWSGVYGNEQFF
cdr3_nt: TGTGCCTGGAGTGGCGTATACGGCAATGAGCAGTTCTTC

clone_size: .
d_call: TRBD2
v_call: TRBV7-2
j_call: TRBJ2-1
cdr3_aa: CASSSQRESPYNEQFF
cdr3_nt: TGTGCCAGCAGCTCGCAGCGGGAGTCGCCCTACAATGAGCAGTTCTTC

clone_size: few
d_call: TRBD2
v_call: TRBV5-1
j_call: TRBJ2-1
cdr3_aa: CASSLFSASGSGQFF
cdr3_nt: TGCGCCAGCAGCTTGTTCTCGGCTAGCGGGAGTGGGCAGTTCTTC

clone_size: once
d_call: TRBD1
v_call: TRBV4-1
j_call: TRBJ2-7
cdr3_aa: CASSQDPGQRAYEQYF
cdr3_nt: TGCGCCAGCAGCCAAGACCCGGGACAGAGGGCCTACGAGCAGTACTTC

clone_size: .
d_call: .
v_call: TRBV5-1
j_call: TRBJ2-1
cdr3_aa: CASSLAGWGAPYNEQFF
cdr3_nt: TGCGCCAGCAGCTTGGCCGGCTGGGGCGCTCCTTACAATGAGCAGTTCTTC

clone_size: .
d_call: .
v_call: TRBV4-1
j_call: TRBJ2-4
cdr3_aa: CASSQVWLAKNIQYF
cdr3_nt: TGCGCCAGCAGCCAAGTGTGGCTTGCCAAAAACATTCAGTACTTC

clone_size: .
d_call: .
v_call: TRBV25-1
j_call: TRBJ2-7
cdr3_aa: CASSRQLTHSYEQYF
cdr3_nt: TGTGCCAGCAGTCGACAGTTAACTCATTCCTACGAGCAGTACTTC

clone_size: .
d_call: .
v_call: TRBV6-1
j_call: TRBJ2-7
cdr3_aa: CASSERQGPPISYEQYF
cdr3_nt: TGTGCCAGCAGTGAAAGGCAGGGGCCGCCGATCTCCTACGAGCAGTACTTC

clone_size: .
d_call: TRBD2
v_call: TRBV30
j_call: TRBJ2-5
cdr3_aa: CAWSGGTSGRDQETQYF
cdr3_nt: TGTGCCTGGAGTGGGGGGACTAGCGGAAGAGACCAAGAGACCCAGTACTTC

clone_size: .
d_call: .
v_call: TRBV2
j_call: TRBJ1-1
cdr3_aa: CASSEQAMNTEAFF
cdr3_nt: TGTGCCAGCAGTGAACAGGCCATGAACACTGAAGCTTTCTTT

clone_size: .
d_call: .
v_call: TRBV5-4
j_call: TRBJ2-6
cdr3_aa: CASSLFSLAVSGANVLTF
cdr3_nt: TGTGCCAGCAGCTTGTTTAGCCTGGCAGTAAGTGGGGCCAACGTCCTGACTTTC

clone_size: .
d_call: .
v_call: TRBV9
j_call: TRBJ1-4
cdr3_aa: CASSPSGEKLFF
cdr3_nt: TGTGCCAGCAGCCCTTCGGGTGAAAAACTGTTTTTT

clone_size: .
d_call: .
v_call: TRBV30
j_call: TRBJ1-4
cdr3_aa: CAWSASRGTDRTNEKLFF
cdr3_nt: TGTGCCTGGAGCGCCTCCCGCGGGACGGATAGAACTAATGAAAAACTGTTTTTT

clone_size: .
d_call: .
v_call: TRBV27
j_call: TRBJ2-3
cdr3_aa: CASRWSWENTDTQYF
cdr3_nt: TGTGCCAGCCGCTGGTCGTGGGAGAACACAGATACGCAGTATTTT

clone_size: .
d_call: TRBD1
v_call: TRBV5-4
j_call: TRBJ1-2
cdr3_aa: CASSKDRVTNYGYTF
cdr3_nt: TGTGCCAGCAGCAAGGACAGGGTAACTAACTATGGCTACACCTTC

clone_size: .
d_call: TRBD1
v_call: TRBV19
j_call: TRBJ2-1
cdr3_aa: CASGGQETNEQFF
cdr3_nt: TGTGCCAGTGGCGGACAGGAAACCAATGAGCAGTTCTTC

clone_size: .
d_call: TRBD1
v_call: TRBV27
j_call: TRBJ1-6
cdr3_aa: CASSARQGRDSPLHF
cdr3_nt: TGTGCCAGCAGCGCTCGACAGGGTCGCGATTCACCCCTCCACTTT

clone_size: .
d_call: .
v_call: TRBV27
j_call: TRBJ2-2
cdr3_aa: CASSPTANTGELFF
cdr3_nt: TGTGCCAGCAGTCCTACAGCGAACACCGGGGAGCTGTTTTTT

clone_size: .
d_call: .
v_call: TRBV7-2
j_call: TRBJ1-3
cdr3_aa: CASTSAGAGGDTIYF
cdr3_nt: TGTGCCAGCACCTCCGCCGGCGCGGGAGGAGACACCATATATTTT

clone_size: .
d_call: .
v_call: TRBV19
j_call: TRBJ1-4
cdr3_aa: CASSIGETPRRLFF
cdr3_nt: TGTGCCAGTAGTATAGGGGAGACCCCCCGAAGGCTGTTTTTT

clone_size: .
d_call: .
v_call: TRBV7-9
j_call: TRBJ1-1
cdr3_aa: CASSLSTDNTEAFF
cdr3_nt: TGTGCCAGCAGCTTATCGACAGATAACACTGAAGCTTTCTTT